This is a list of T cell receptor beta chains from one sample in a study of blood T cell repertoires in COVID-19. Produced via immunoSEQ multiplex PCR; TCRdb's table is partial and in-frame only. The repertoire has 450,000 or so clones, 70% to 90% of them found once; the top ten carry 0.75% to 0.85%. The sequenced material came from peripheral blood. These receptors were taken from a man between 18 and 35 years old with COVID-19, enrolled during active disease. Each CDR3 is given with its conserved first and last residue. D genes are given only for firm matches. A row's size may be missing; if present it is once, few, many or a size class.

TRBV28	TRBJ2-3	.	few	TGTGCCAGCAGTTTATGGGACAGCGAGGCGACGGAGTATTTT	CASSLWDSEATEYF
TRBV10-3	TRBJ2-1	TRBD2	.	TGTGCCATCAGCTTTACTAGCGGCGACTACAATGAGCAGTTCTTC	CAISFTSGDYNEQFF
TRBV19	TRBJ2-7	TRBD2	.	TGTGCCAGTACCCACGGGAGCGGGGGCTCCTACGAGCAGTACTTC	CASTHGSGGSYEQYF
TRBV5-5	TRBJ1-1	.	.	TGTGCCAGCAGCACCGGGTTTGGGGGCAACACTGAAGCTTTCTTT	CASSTGFGGNTEAFF
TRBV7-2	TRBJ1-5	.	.	TGTGCCAGCAGCCCCCTAGGATCCGACAGGCAGCCCCAGCATTTT	CASSPLGSDRQPQHF
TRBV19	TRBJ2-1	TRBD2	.	TGTGCCAGTAGTATAGATCTAGCGGGAGGCCGAAATGAGCAGTTCTTC	CASSIDLAGGRNEQFF
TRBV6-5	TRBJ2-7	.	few	TGTGCCAGCAGTTCCGACAGGCGGCAAGGGAACGAGCAGTACTTC	CASSSDRRQGNEQYF
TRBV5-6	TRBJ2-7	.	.	TGTGCCAGCAGCTCGGGAGCTACCTACGAGCAGTACTTC	CASSSGATYEQYF
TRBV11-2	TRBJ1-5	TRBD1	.	TGTGCCAGCAGCCCCGACAGGGATCAGCCCCAGCATTTT	CASSPDRDQPQHF
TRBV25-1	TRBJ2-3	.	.	TGTGCCAGCAGTGAACGGGGGGCATACACAGATACGCAGTATTTT	CASSERGAYTDTQYF
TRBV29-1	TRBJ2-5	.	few	TGCAGCGCCCACCCCCCAGGGGAAGAGACCCAGTACTTC	CSAHPPGEETQYF
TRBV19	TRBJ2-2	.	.	TGTGCCAGTAATAGCGGAGCGACGGGGGAGCTGTTTTTT	CASNSGATGELFF
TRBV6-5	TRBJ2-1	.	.	TGTGCCAGCAGTTCTGGTAGTCTCGATGAGCAGTTCTTC	CASSSGSLDEQFF
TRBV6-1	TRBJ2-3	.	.	TGTGCCAGCAGTGAAATCCCCTACCTTCTCCGATCACCTAGCACAGATACGCAGTATTTT	CASSEIPYLLRSPSTDTQYF